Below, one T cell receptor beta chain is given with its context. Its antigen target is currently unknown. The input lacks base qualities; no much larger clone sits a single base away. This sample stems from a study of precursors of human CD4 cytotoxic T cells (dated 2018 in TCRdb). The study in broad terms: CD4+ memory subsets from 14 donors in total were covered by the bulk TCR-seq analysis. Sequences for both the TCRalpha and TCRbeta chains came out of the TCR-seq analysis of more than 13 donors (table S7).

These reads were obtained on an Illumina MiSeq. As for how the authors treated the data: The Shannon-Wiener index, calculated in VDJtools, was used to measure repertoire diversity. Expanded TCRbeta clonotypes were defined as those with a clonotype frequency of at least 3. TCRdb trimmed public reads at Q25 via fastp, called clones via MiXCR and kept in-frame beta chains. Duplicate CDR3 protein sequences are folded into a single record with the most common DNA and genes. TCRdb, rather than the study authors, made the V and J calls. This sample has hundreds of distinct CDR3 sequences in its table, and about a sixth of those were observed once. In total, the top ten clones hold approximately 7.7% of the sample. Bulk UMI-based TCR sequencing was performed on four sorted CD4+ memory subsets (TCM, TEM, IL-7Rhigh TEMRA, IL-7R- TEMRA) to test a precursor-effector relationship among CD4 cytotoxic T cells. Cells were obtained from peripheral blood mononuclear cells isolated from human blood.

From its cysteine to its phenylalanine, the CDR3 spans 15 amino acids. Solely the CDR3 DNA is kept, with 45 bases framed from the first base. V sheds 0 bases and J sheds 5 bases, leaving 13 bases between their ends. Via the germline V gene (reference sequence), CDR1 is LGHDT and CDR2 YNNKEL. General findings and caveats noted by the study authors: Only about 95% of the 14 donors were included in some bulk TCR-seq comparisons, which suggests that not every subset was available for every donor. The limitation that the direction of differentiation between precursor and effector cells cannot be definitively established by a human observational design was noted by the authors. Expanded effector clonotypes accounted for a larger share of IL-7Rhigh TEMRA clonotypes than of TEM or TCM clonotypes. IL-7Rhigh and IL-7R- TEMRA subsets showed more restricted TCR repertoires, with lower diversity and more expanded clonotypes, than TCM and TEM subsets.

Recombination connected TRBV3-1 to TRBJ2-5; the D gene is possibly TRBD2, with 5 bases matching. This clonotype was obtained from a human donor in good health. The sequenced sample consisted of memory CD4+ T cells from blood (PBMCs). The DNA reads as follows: TGTGCCAGCAGCCAAGACCCTAGCCCGCCGGAGACCCAGTACTTC. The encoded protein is CASSQDPSPPETQYF.